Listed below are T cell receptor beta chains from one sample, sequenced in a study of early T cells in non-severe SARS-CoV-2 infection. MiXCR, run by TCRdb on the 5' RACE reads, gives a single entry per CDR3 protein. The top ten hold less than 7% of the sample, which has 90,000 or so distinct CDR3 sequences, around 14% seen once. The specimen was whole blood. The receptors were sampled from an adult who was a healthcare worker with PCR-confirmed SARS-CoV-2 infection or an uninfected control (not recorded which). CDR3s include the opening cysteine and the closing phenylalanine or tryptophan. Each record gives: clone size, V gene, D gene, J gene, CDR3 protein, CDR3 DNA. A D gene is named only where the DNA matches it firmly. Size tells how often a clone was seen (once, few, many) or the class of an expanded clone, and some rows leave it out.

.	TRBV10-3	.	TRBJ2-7	CAISAGSPSYEQYF	TGTGCCATCAGTGCGGGAAGTCCCTCCTACGAGCAGTACTTC
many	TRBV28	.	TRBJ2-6	CASREAGANVLTF	TGTGCCAGCAGGGAAGCTGGGGCCAACGTCCTGACTTTC
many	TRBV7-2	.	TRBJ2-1	CASSFWTNQFF	TGTGCCAGCAGCTTCTGGACTAATCAGTTCTTC
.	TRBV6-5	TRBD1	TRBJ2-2	CASRYRGPGELFF	TGTGCCAGCAGATACAGGGGGCCCGGGGAGCTGTTTTTT
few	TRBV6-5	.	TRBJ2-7	CASRQGYEQYF	TGTGCCAGCAGACAGGGTTACGAGCAGTACTTC
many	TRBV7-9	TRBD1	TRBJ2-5	CASSPRGQTGKETQYF	TGTGCCAGCAGCCCTCGCGGCCAGACAGGGAAAGAGACCCAGTACTTC
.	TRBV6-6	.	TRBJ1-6	CASSYLSGDLHF	TGTGCCAGCAGTTACTTAAGCGGTGACCTCCACTTT
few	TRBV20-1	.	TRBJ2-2	CSAREGGGELFF	TGCAGTGCTAGAGAGGGGGGCGGGGAGCTGTTTTTT
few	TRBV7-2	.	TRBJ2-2	CASSRILNTGELLF	TGTGCCAGCAGCCGGATTCTTAACACCGGGGAGCTGCTTTTT
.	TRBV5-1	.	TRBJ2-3	CASSMVVSGTDTQYF	TGCGCCAGCTCCATGGTGGTGAGTGGCACAGATACGCAGTATTTT
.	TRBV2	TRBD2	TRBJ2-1	CASRPGLAGGKNEQFF	TGTGCCAGCAGACCGGGACTAGCGGGAGGGAAGAATGAGCAGTTCTTC
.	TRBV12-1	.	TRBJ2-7	CASSFGREASYEQYF	TGTGCCAGCAGCTTTGGGCGGGAGGCCTCCTACGAGCAGTACTTC
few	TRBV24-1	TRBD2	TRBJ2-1	CATSDPTSGTNNEQFF	TGTGCCACCAGTGACCCAACTAGCGGGACTAACAATGAGCAGTTCTTC
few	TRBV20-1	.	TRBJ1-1	CSAGPPPYTEAFF	TGCAGTGCCGGACCGCCACCCTACACTGAAGCTTTCTTT
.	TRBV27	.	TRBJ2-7	CASSSSGEYYEQYF	TGTGCCAGCAGTTCGAGCGGAGAATACTACGAGCAGTACTTC
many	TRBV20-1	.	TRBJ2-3	CSATIEILGTQYF	TGCAGTGCTACTATCGAGATCCTCGGTACGCAGTATTTT
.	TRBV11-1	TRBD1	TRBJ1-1	CASTRQGIPEAFF	TGTGCCAGCACCCGACAGGGGATCCCTGAAGCTTTCTTT
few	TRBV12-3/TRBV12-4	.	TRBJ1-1	CASSRATLNTEAFF	TGTGCCAGCAGTAGAGCTACCCTCAACACTGAAGCTTTCTTT
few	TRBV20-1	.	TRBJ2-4	CSASPGQRRLKNIQYF	TGCAGTGCTAGTCCGGGGCAGCGGCGACTCAAAAACATTCAGTACTTC
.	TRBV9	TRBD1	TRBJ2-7	CASSGAGTGGYEQYF	TGTGCCAGCAGCGGCGCGGGGACAGGGGGCTACGAGCAGTACTTC
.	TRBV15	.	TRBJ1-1	CATSEWVIGRQTEAFF	TGTGCCACCAGTGAGTGGGTGATCGGGAGGCAAACTGAAGCTTTCTTT
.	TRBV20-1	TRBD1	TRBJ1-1	CSARGDRGRTEAFF	TGCAGTGCTAGAGGGGACAGGGGAAGGACTGAAGCTTTCTTT
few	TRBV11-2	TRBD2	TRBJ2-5	CASSLVPWREQTQYF	TGTGCCAGCAGCTTAGTTCCCTGGCGGGAGCAGACCCAGTACTTC
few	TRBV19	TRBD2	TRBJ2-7	CASRTSGSVYYEQYF	TGTGCCAGTAGGACTAGCGGGAGTGTTTACTACGAGCAGTACTTC